A single sample gave rise to the 27 T cell receptor beta chains below, sequenced in a study of identical twins. TCRdb called the 5' RACE reads again in MiXCR, with one record for every CDR3 protein. This table holds roughly 750,000 distinct CDR3 sequences, 20% to 25% found once. The sample was also reused in another study, on T cells expressing NK-cell markers.

Source material: PBMCs. These TCRs come from a woman aged 18-29 years in good health.

This rearrangement joins TRBV10-3 to TRBJ2-5, with D possibly being TRBD1 or TRBD2 (5 bases each). V lost 1 base and J lost 5, with 11 bases in between. Looked up from germline, CDR1 is ENHRY and CDR2 is SYGVKD. This CDR3 is 14 amino acids long. CDR3 coding DNA: TGTGCCATCAGTGAGTTTTCGAGGGGCGAGACCCAGTACTTC. Its translation is CAISEFSRGETQYF.

This clonotype was counted a few times. The chain couples TRBV20-1 to TRBJ2-7; TRBD1 aligns across 8 bases. The junction had 2 bases not matched to a gene; V was cut back by 4 bases and J by 3 bases. Germline V gives CDR1 DFQATT, CDR2 SNEGSKA (reference sequence). This CDR3 has 12 amino acids. CDR3 DNA: TGCAGTGCTACGACAGGGGACTACGAGCAGTACTTC. Its translation: CSATTGDYEQYF.

This chain links TRBV6-5 with TRBJ1-1; D is perhaps TRBD1 (5 bases). Trimming removed 1 base from V and 10 bases from J, with 7 bases in between. Germline V gene data show CDR1 as MNHEY and CDR2 as SVGAGI. The CDR3 runs 11 residues. The CDR3 DNA reads as TGTGCCAGCAGTTACTTCGGGGCAGCTTTCTTT. Its protein product is CASSYFGAAFF.

This clonotype was recorded at least ten times. The CDR3 sequence is CASSYQGGEQFF. CDR3 sequence (DNA): TGTGCCAGCAGTTACCAGGGGGGTGAGCAGTTCTTC. The chain recombines TRBV6-5 with TRBJ2-1, with a weak D call TRBD1 (7 bases). V lost 2 bases, J lost 9 bases, and 8 bases lay in between. The CDR3 length is 12 residues. The germline gives CDR1 MNHEY, CDR2 SVGAGI.

Notes on this clonotype: One end of the junction fails to match germline, which may point to a read error. J is TRBJ2-7 and V is TRBV6-6; D unclear. There are 11 residues in the CDR3. Per germline, CDR1 MNHNY and CDR2 SVGAGI (reference sequence). CDR3 sequence (DNA): TGTACCAGCAGTTACGACGGGGAGCAGTACTTC. Translating gives CTSSYDGEQYF.

J is TRBJ2-3 and V is TRBV12-3 or TRBV12-4; 7 bases are a match to TRBD2. V shed 2 bases, J shed 7 bases, and the junction held 12 bases outside the gene matches. The CDR3 runs to 16 residues. The CDR3 nucleotides read TGTGCCAGCAGTTTATCTATGGCGGGGGTCGGAAATACGCAGTATTTT. This gives the protein CASSLSMAGVGNTQYF.

This clonotype was seen a handful of times. The chain is built from TRBV19 and TRBJ2-2, with a possible D match to TRBD1 (7 bases). V dropped 6 bases and J dropped 5 bases, with 22 bases sitting between them. The CDR3 consists of 17 residues. Germline V CDR1 and CDR2: LNHDA, SQIVND (reference sequence). CDR3 sequence reads: CASRRQGGRSSTGELFF. CDR3 DNA sequence: TGTGCCAGTAGACGACAGGGAGGCCGCAGTAGTACCGGGGAGCTGTTTTTT.

In its sample, this clonotype was seen a few times. The genes are TRBV7-9 and TRBJ1-2, with D unclear. Trimming shortened V by 10 bases and J by 3 bases, and 24 bases separated the two germline ends. This CDR3 contains 16 residues. CDR1 SEHNR and CDR2 FQNEAQ come from the germline V gene (reference sequence). As DNA, the CDR3 is TGTGCCACCCATAAAACTTTAGGCAGGAGATACTATGGCTACACCTTC. Its translation: CATHKTLGRRYYGYTF.

This rearrangement joins TRBV6-5 to TRBJ1-5; no clear D gene. Per germline, CDR1 MNHEY and CDR2 SVGAGI. There are 13 residues in the CDR3. V was pared by 4 bases and J by 5 bases, with 9 bases between. CDR3 DNA sequence: TGTGCCAGCAGTTTGGCCGCAGATCAGCCCCAGCATTTT. It specifies CASSLAADQPQHF.

V is TRBV12-3 or TRBV12-4 and J is TRBJ2-1; D gene unclear. The CDR3 consists of 16 residues. V was clipped by 2 bases and J by 6 bases, with 17 bases between them. As DNA, the CDR3 is TGTGCCAGCAGTTTAACGCCCCGGGCCAACCCCAATGAGCAGTTCTTC. Its protein is CASSLTPRANPNEQFF.

This clonotype was picked up a small number of times. V is TRBV12-3 or TRBV12-4 and J is TRBJ1-1; D remains unclear. The CDR3 extends over 14 amino acids. V lost 7 bases and J lost 0, with 12 bases in between. As DNA, the CDR3 is TGTGCCAGCACCCCCGGACTGATGAACACTGAAGCTTTCTTT. Translation gives CASTPGLMNTEAFF.

The CDR3 nucleotides are TGTGCCAGTCTCGCCCCGGGACAGCCCCAGCATTTT. It is translated as CASLAPGQPQHF. The V and J genes are TRBV6-2 or TRBV6-3 and TRBJ1-5; D ambiguous. Germline V gene data show CDR1 as MNHEY and CDR2 as SVGEGT. Trimming removed 9 bases at V and 7 bases at J, with 13 bases between. This CDR3 is 12 amino acids long.

The rearrangement joins TRBV7-2 to TRBJ2-3, with 10 bases lining up with TRBD2. The CDR3 has 16 residues. Germline CDR1 is SGHTA and CDR2 is FQGNSA. J gave up 2 bases and V 1 base, and 3 bases lay outside the gene matches. The CDR3 loop reads CASSLELAGSTDTQYF. In DNA, the CDR3 is TGTGCCAGCAGCTTAGAACTAGCGGGATCCACAGATACGCAGTATTTT.

This clonotype was counted a few times. The chain uses TRBV27 and TRBJ2-1, with D uncertain. The CDR3 spans 16 residues. Trimming left V 2 bases short and J 2 bases short, with 13 bases between. Germline CDR1 MNHEY, CDR2 SMNVEV (reference sequence). CDR3 in amino acids: CASSLPVLPAYNEQFF. The CDR3 coding sequence is TGTGCCAGCAGTTTACCCGTCCTTCCTGCCTACAATGAGCAGTTCTTC.

The chain employs TRBV5-1 and TRBJ2-2; 7 bases map to TRBD1. The germline CDR1 and CDR2 sequences are SGHRS and YFSETQ. The CDR3 consists of 17 residues. V lost 2 bases to trimming and J lost 2 bases; unmatched junction nucleotides: 9. The CDR3 protein is CASSFKSGTENTGELFF. The CDR3 DNA follows: TGCGCCAGCAGCTTCAAATCCGGGACAGAAAACACCGGGGAGCTGTTTTTT.

V usage is TRBV20-1 and J usage is TRBJ2-1, with D possibly TRBD1 on 5 matching bases. Between the trimmed V and J ends, which lost 7 bases and 4 bases, there was a span of 8 bases. The CDR3 length is 11 residues. Germline-derived CDR1 and CDR2 are DFQATT and SNEGSKA (reference sequence). Written as DNA, the CDR3 is TGCAGTGGACAGCTATACAATGAGCAGTTCTTC. Its protein is CSGQLYNEQFF.

This clonotype was picked up a small number of times. The chain uses TRBV10-3 and TRBJ2-6, with 7 bases aligning to TRBD1. This CDR3 has 16 residues. Trimming at V came to 5 bases and at J to 0 bases, leaving 4 bases not matched to a gene. CDR1 and CDR2 from the germline V gene are ENHRY and SYGVKD. The CDR3 DNA sequence: TGTGCCATCAGTCGATCAGGGGGCTCTGGGGCCAACGTCCTGACTTTC. This encodes CAISRSGGSGANVLTF.

This clonotype was counted at least ten times. V is TRBV7-9 and J is TRBJ1-1, with D unclear. Germline V gives CDR1 SEHNR, CDR2 FQNEAQ (reference sequence). The ends were cut back, 5 bases at V and 0 bases at J, with 13 bases in the middle. The length of the CDR3 is 15 residues. The CDR3 sequence: CASSSRTGMNTEAFF. In DNA, the CDR3 is TGTGCCAGCAGCAGCAGGACGGGAATGAACACTGAAGCTTTCTTT.

The chain links TRBV6-2 or TRBV6-3 to TRBJ2-1; TRBD2 matches at 9 bases. CDR1 and CDR2 (germline): MNHEY, SVGEGT. Trimming took 6 bases from V and 7 from J; bases not matched to a gene: 10. This CDR3 spans 15 amino acids. CDR3 nucleotides: TGTGCCAGCAGCCCATTAGCGGGAGTGACTAATGAGCAGTTCTTC. It yields the protein CASSPLAGVTNEQFF.

This clonotype was detected a few times. The J gene is TRBJ2-5, the V gene TRBV29-1, with 8 bases lining up with TRBD2. The germline V gene has CDR1 SQVTM and CDR2 ANQGSEA. The CDR3 runs to 17 residues. V trimming: 7 bases; J trimming: 5 bases; junction bases outside the gene matches: 21. CDR3 DNA: TGCAGCGGGGGCCGAAGCGGGACTAGTGTCGGTGTGGAGACCCAGTACTTC. Translated, it gives CSGGRSGTSVGVETQYF. The whole variable domain, remainder taken from reference TRBV29-1 and TRBJ2-5, is SAVISQKPSRDICQRGTSLTIQCQVDSQVTMMFWYRQQPGQSLTLIATANQGSEATYESGFVIDKFPISRPNLTFSTLTVSNMSPEDSSIYLCSGGRSGTSVGVETQYFGPGTRLLVL.

This clonotype has just a few counts. The V gene is TRBV25-1, the J gene TRBJ2-1; D might be TRBD2 (5 bases). The CDR3 sequence is 11 residues long. In germline, CDR1 is MGHDK, CDR2 SYGVNS. The V and J ends lost 10 bases and 8 bases respectively, with 12 bases between them. The CDR3 sequence: CATSPGDEQFF. In nucleotides, the CDR3 is TGTGCCACTTCACCCGGGGATGAGCAGTTCTTC.

The J gene is TRBJ2-5, the V gene TRBV18; D gene ambiguous. This CDR3 has 13 residues. Germline-derived CDR1 and CDR2 are KGHSH and LQKENI. With 2 bases removed from V and 2 bases from J, the gap between germline ends came to 6 bases. The chain's CDR3 is CASSPSQQETQYF. The CDR3 region has the DNA TGTGCCAGCTCACCATCCCAACAAGAGACCCAGTACTTC.

This clonotype showed up many times. V gene TRBV5-1 combines with J gene TRBJ1-1; perhaps TRBD1 as D (6 bases). This CDR3 spans 13 amino acids. Trimming removed 3 bases at V and 3 bases at J, with 9 bases between. The V gene's germline CDR1 is SGHRS and CDR2 YFSETQ. The CDR3 nucleotides read TGCGCCAGCAGCTCCGGACAGTACACTGAAGCTTTCTTT. Translated, it gives CASSSGQYTEAFF.

This clonotype was seen repeatedly, ten times or more. J is TRBJ2-1 and V is TRBV10-3; 9 bases are shared with TRBD1. J gave up 2 bases and V 6 bases, and 5 bases lay outside the gene matches. This CDR3 region has 15 residues. CDR1 is ENHRY, CDR2 SYGVKD, per germline. The CDR3 DNA sequence: TGTGCCATCAGACGGACAGGGGAAGCCTACAATGAGCAGTTCTTC. Protein product: CAIRRTGEAYNEQFF.

The CDR3 bases are TGCAGCGTTGTGAAGTGGGACCACGAGCAGTACTTC. Encoded protein: CSVVKWDHEQYF. The gene calls are TRBV29-1 and TRBJ2-7, with D perhaps TRBD1 or TRBD2 (5 bases each). This CDR3 has 12 residues. V dropped 4 bases and J dropped 5 bases, with 12 bases sitting between them. Germline loops: CDR1 SQVTM, CDR2 ANQGSEA.

This clonotype appeared a few times. Since a much larger clone is just one base distant, this may be a read error. J is TRBJ2-3 and V is TRBV5-1, with TRBD1 identical over 8 bases. The ends lost 2 bases at V and 2 bases at J; junction bases unmatched: 1. The CDR3 runs 14 residues. In germline, CDR1 is SGHRS, CDR2 YFSETQ. The CDR3 DNA sequence: TGCGCCAGCAGCTTTCAGGGGGCCACAGATACGCAGTATTTT. The encoded protein is CASSFQGATDTQYF.

This clonotype was counted between two and nine times. The chain recombines TRBV12-3 or TRBV12-4 with TRBJ1-6; unclear D gene. V lost 5 bases and J lost 4, with 12 bases in between. CDR3 length: 15 residues. CDR3 residues: CASSDKRVYNSPLHF. The CDR3 DNA follows: TGTGCCAGCAGTGATAAACGGGTGTATAATTCACCCCTCCACTTT.